This is a list of T cell receptor beta chains from one sample in a study of OX40 agonist ivuxolimab in advanced cancers. Here immunoSEQ multiplex PCR was the method, and the copy in TCRdb shows in-frame clones only, minus some. The sample shows about 83,000 clones, roughly 80% of them seen only once. This material consisted of CD4+ or CD8+ T cells sorted from blood, taken in a trial of the OX40 agonist ivuxolimab. These receptors all come from an adult with an advanced solid tumor such as melanoma, head and neck, liver or kidney cancer. Each CDR3 is given with its conserved first and last residue. A D gene is named only where the DNA matches it firmly. Clone size appears in some rows only: once, few, many, or a class for an expanded clone.

v_gene	d_gene	j_gene	abundance	CDR3nt	CDR3aa
TRBV30	.	TRBJ1-5	.	TGTGCCTGGAGTGAGGGATCGGGAAATCAGCCCCAGCATTTT	CAWSEGSGNQPQHF
TRBV7-9	TRBD2	TRBJ2-3	.	TGTGCCAGCAGCCGGCGGGGGGTCACAGATACGCAGTATTTT	CASSRRGVTDTQYF
TRBV28	.	TRBJ2-7	.	TGTGCCAGCATTACACTGGGGACTGGAGTCTACGAGCAGTACTTC	CASITLGTGVYEQYF
TRBV2	TRBD1	TRBJ1-2	.	TGTGCCAGCAGCCCCGGACAGGCCTCTGACTATGGCTACACCTTC	CASSPGQASDYGYTF
TRBV4-1	.	TRBJ2-3	.	TGCGCCAGCAGCCAAGGACCAAGGGCCGCAGATACGCAGTATTTT	CASSQGPRAADTQYF
TRBV30	TRBD1	TRBJ2-5	.	TGTGCCTGGAGTACCGGGACAGGGGTAGAGACCCAGTACTTC	CAWSTGTGVETQYF
TRBV29-1	.	TRBJ2-5	once	TGCAGCGTTGGAGTCCAAGAGACCCAGTACTTC	CSVGVQETQYF
TRBV28	.	TRBJ2-7	.	TGTGCCAGCAACAGTCGAACCTACGAGCAGTACTTC	CASNSRTYEQYF
TRBV7-9	TRBD1	TRBJ2-3	.	TGTGCCAGCAGCCCCGCTGGGACAGCCACAGATACGCAGTATTTT	CASSPAGTATDTQYF
TRBV28	.	TRBJ2-1	few	TGTGCCAGCAGTTTAGAATACAATGAGCAGTTCTTC	CASSLEYNEQFF
TRBV29-1	TRBD1	TRBJ1-1	.	TGCAGCGTTCGGACAGGAGGGAACACTGAAGCTTTCTTT	CSVRTGGNTEAFF
TRBV5-6	.	TRBJ1-4	.	TGTGCCAGCAGCTTATTGGACCAGCATAATGAAAAACTGTTTTTT	CASSLLDQHNEKLFF
TRBV7-2	.	TRBJ1-4	.	TGTGCCAGCAGCTCCAATACACTGGGGTCGGGTGAAAAACTGTTTTTT	CASSSNTLGSGEKLFF
TRBV6-6	.	TRBJ1-4	.	TGTGCCAGCAGGTGGGACGGTAATGAAAAACTGTTTTTT	CASRWDGNEKLFF
TRBV11-2	.	TRBJ1-4	few	TGTGCCAGCAGCCCAAAAAGGGATGAAAAACTGTTTTTT	CASSPKRDEKLFF
TRBV7-9	TRBD1	TRBJ1-2	.	TGTGCCAGCAGCGGGCCGGGACAGGGGTATGGCTACACCTTC	CASSGPGQGYGYTF
TRBV6-6	.	TRBJ1-2	.	TGTGCCAGCCGAACCCGGCGCGAAGAGGGCTACACCTTC	CASRTRREEGYTF